The 7 T cell receptor beta chains presented below share a single source sample, sequenced in a study of CD8 T cells in Susac syndrome. Random-hexamer reverse transcription was applied to roughly 0.5 to 1 ug RNA. TCRdb used MiXCR to reprocess the immunoSEQ multiplex PCR reads, holding one entry per CDR3 protein. The sample holds some 50,000 distinct CDR3 sequences, 85% to 95% seen once. The sequenced sample was CD8+ T cells from PBMCs. The source is a human donor with Susac syndrome.

This clonotype has more than one count but fewer than ten. The rearrangement joins TRBV10-3 to TRBJ1-6, with D possibly matching TRBD1 (6 bases). V was pared by 4 bases and J by 8 bases, with 18 bases between. This CDR3 comprises 16 residues. The germline CDR1 and CDR2 sequences are ENHRY and SYGVKD. CDR3 protein: CAISAVGALLDSPLHF. DNA of the CDR3: TGTGCCATCAGTGCGGTGGGGGCTCTATTGGATTCACCCCTCCACTTT.

The J gene is TRBJ1-1, the V gene TRBV6-5; D gene unclear. CDR3 size: 14 residues. Germline CDR1 reads MNHEY; CDR2 reads SVGAGI. The V gene lost 6 bases and the J gene lost 0 bases, with 11 bases spanning the gap. The CDR3 spells CASSPVPMNTEAFF. The CDR3 nucleotides read TGTGCCAGCAGCCCAGTGCCGATGAACACTGAAGCTTTCTTT.

CDR3 bases: TGTGCCAGCAGCCGGGACAGCACCTACGAGCAGTACTTC. Translation: CASSRDSTYEQYF. The V and J genes are TRBV7-9 and TRBJ2-7; 7 positions match TRBD1. This CDR3 is built from 13 residues. Germline V gene data show CDR1 as SEHNR and CDR2 as FQNEAQ (reference sequence). Trimming at V came to 5 bases and at J to 2 bases, leaving 3 bases not matched to a gene.

The chain links TRBV29-1 to TRBJ1-2, with 8 bases that match TRBD1. Looked up from germline, CDR1 is SQVTM and CDR2 is ANQGSEA. Trimming took 6 bases from V and 8 from J; bases not matched to a gene: 14. This CDR3 is 14 amino acids long. The CDR3 spells CSVPLRGRLEGYTF. CDR3 nucleotide sequence: TGCAGCGTGCCACTCAGGGGGCGCCTAGAAGGCTACACCTTC.

This clonotype was recorded once. CDR3 sequence: CSASRTGGNSYEQYF. The CDR3 region has the DNA TGCAGTGCTAGTAGGACAGGGGGGAACTCCTACGAGCAGTACTTC. V gene TRBV20-1 combines with J gene TRBJ2-7; 10 nucleotides line up with TRBD1. CDR1 is DFQATT and CDR2 is SNEGSKA in the germline V gene (reference sequence). V was clipped by 3 bases and J by 0 bases; unmatched bases: 5. The CDR3 is 15 residues long.

This rearrangement joins TRBV27 to TRBJ1-6; D unclear. Per germline, CDR1 MNHEY and CDR2 SMNVEV (reference sequence). V shed 0 bases and J shed 5 bases, with 2 bases lying between them. This CDR3 region has 13 residues. The CDR3 reads CASSLSHNSPLHF. The CDR3 DNA is TGTGCCAGCAGTTTATCACATAATTCACCCCTCCACTTT.

CDR3: CSVESTGGKANYGYTF. The CDR3 DNA reads as TGCAGCGTTGAGTCGACAGGGGGCAAAGCTAACTATGGCTACACCTTC. The V and J genes are TRBV29-1 and TRBJ1-2; 10 bases map to TRBD1. The junction had 7 bases not matched to a gene; V was cut back by 3 bases and J by 0 bases. The CDR3 totals 16 residues. Germline V gene sequence: CDR1 SQVTM, CDR2 ANQGSEA.